This record covers a single T cell receptor beta chain. This sample was included in a study of CD8 T cells in Susac syndrome. Multiple sclerosis controls were treatment-naive patients with stable or active relapsing-remitting disease. TEMRA cells were FACS-enriched and CD8+ and CD4+ T cells negatively isolated. In germline, CDR1 is LGHNT, CDR2 FRNRAP. CDR3 length: 11 residues. Trimming stripped 3 bases from V and 8 bases from J, with 6 bases between. Reverse transcription of about 0.45 to 1 ug RNA was carried out with random hexamers. Amplification of TCR beta CDR3 by immunoSEQ multiplex PCR spanned 54 Vbeta and 13 Jbeta. TCRdb itself ran the immunoSEQ multiplex PCR reads through MiXCR, one entry per CDR3 protein. The sample contains some 300,000 distinct CDR3 sequences, approximately 85% of which appear only once.

Sequencing was done on a sample of CD8+ T cells from PBMCs. The V gene is TRBV12-5, the J gene TRBJ2-3, with D unclear. This clonotype was sampled from a human donor with multiple sclerosis. The chain's CDR3 is CASGFSGTQYF. DNA of the CDR3: TGTGCTAGTGGTTTTTCGGGTACGCAGTATTTT.